This T cell receptor (beta chain) was sequenced for a study of shared clonotypes between healthy human individuals. The CDR3 loop spans 14 amino acids. Running of the assay took place at deep level. Assay: immunoSEQ multiplex PCR; the TCRdb copy retains only in-frame clones and omits some. The sample has millions of clones, approximately 94% seen once. In the naive CD8 group, cells lacked CD45RO and were positively selected for CCR7, so terminally differentiated effector memory CD45RA+ cells were left out. Healthy HIV-negative adults without recent acute infections or vaccinations served as donors. Every donor was a Caucasian adult from Nashville, Tennessee.

This chain connects TRBV12-1 to TRBJ2-5; the D call TRBD1 from the table was never checked on the DNA. TRBV12-1 is recorded as a pseudogene. The TCR comes from a man aged 18-30 years in good health. Some clones in this sample may be carry-over from other donors' samples. Sample: naive CD8+ T cells from PBMCs. The CDR3 region is CASSPRDREETQYF. In nucleotides, the CDR3 is TGTGCCAGCAGCCCCCGGGACAGGGAAGAGACCCAGTACTTC.